The sequence of this T cell receptor beta chain was determined in a study of T cells after yellow fever vaccination. This clonotype has at least ten counts. Its antigen is as yet unknown. General study points: It was the secondary response that reached its peak faster, day 5 versus 15, but it was weaker. The booster saw the reappearance of most primary-vaccination clones (roughly 96% CD4, around 88% CD8).

V was clipped by 0 bases and J by 7 bases, with 6 bases between them. CDR1 is LGHNA and CDR2 is YNFKEQ in the germline V gene. The length of the CDR3 is 12 residues. As TCR cDNA was made by 5'RACE template switching, a universal primer site and UMIs were added. TCRdb redid the calling of the 5' RACE reads with MiXCR, one entry per CDR3 protein. Among more than 65,000 distinct CDR3 sequences listed, approximately 5% were seen once. This TCR was recovered from a man between 18 and 29 years old who received the YFV17D yellow fever vaccine. The chain uses TRBV4-2 and TRBJ1-2; D remains unclear. This specimen consisted of CD4+ T cells sorted from PBMCs, obtained less than 16 days after the first yellow fever vaccination. CDR3 residues: CASSQDRGGYTF. For the CDR3, the DNA is TGTGCCAGCAGCCAAGACCGCGGTGGCTACACCTTC.